This TCR beta chain was recorded in a study of T cells in Graves' hyperthyroidism and ophthalmopathy. Study information: Pretreatment peripheral blood was obtained at initial diagnosis.

The trim removed 2 bases at V and 0 bases at J, leaving 8 bases unmatched. This CDR3 has 18 residues. Per the germline V gene, CDR1 is SGHRS and CDR2 is YFSETQ. Each diagnosis was grounded in clinical symptoms, serum thyroxine and TRAb, thyroid ultrasound, and orbital computed tomography. RNA transcripts were the template for amplifying TCR beta CDR3 regions. RT-PCR in the first round (using the HTBI primer set) targeted the TCR CDR3. TCRdb re-derived calls from the multiplex PCR reads in MiXCR, one entry per CDR3 protein. The sample yields roughly 300,000 distinct CDR3 sequences, around a sixth seen once.

The chain employs TRBV5-1 and TRBJ1-6, with 7 nucleotides matching TRBD1. Sequenced material: blood. The receptor comes from a woman aged 50 to 60 with Graves' hyperthyroidism. In DNA form, the CDR3 reads TGCGCCAGCAGCTTTGGAAGGGGGCAGGGCTCCTATAATTCACCCCTCCACTTT. It yields the protein CASSFGRGQGSYNSPLHF.